This TCR beta chain emerged from a study of blood T cells in healthy people across ages. A sample-barcoded 5' primer and a J-beta primer mix were used in a second PCR of about 7 to 12 cycles. TCRdb re-called the 5' RACE reads with MiXCR, one entry per CDR3 protein. The sample records roughly 1.7 million distinct CDR3 sequences, about 35% being singletons. Donors ranged from about 6 to 95 years old and were healthy Caucasians in Russia. Trimming took 5 bases from V and 7 from J, leaving 5 bases between them. Per germline, CDR1 KGHDR and CDR2 SFDVKD. The CDR3 consists of 11 residues. This clonotype was recorded many times.

This TCR was recovered from a woman aged 30 to 39 in good health. The sequenced sample was blood. The chain has TRBV24-1 and TRBJ2-1, with D uncertain. The DNA for the CDR3 is TGTGCCACCAGTGTTACAAATGAGCAGTTCTTC. This gives the protein CATSVTNEQFF.